Following are 22 T cell receptor beta chains from one sample sequenced in a study of blood T cell repertoires in COVID-19. Sequencing was performed with immunoSEQ multiplex PCR; in TCRdb, only in-frame clones are kept and a portion is missing. The sample lists some 140,000 clones; around 80% were seen once. Material: PBMCs or T cells enriched from blood (not recorded which). The source is a middle-aged man with acute COVID-19.

This clone was counted only a few times. The gene calls are TRBV7-9 and TRBJ1-1; no firm D call. V lost 1 base, J lost 11 bases, and 14 bases lay in between. The CDR3 loop spans 13 amino acids. Germline CDR1 SEHNR, CDR2 FQNEAQ (reference sequence). CDR3 DNA: TGTGCCAGCAGCTTAGACGGGTCTACCGGGGCTTTCTTT. It codes for CASSLDGSTGAFF.

This clone was counted at least ten times. The chain employs TRBV28 and TRBJ1-5, with D uncertain. The CDR3 consists of 14 residues. Germline CDR1 and CDR2: MDHEN and SYDVKM. The V end was cut by 2 bases, the J end by 2 bases, with 7 bases between. The CDR3 here is CASSLMGGNQPQHF. CDR3 in DNA: TGTGCCAGCAGTTTAATGGGAGGCAATCAGCCCCAGCATTTT.

The chain combines TRBV6-5 with TRBJ2-7; 7 bases are a match to TRBD1. CDR3 size: 15 residues. Germline lookup yields CDR1 MNHEY and CDR2 SVGAGI. The V and J ends lost 7 bases and 0 bases, in that order; junction bases with no gene match: 9. The CDR3 region has the DNA TGTGCCAGCACTAAGGGGGCGTCCTTCTCCTACGAGCAGTACTTC. Translating gives CASTKGASFSYEQYF.

The rearrangement joins TRBV6-5 to TRBJ2-1; 12 bases match TRBD2. Trimming at V came to 0 bases and at J to 6 bases, leaving 0 bases not matched to a gene. The CDR3 covers 15 residues. CDR1 is MNHEY and CDR2 is SVGAGI in the germline V gene. The chain's CDR3 is CASSYSTSGSNEQFF. CDR3 in DNA: TGTGCCAGCAGTTACTCGACTAGCGGGAGCAATGAGCAGTTCTTC.

The rearrangement uses TRBV5-5 and TRBJ1-3; D may be TRBD1 (5 bases). Germline CDR1 and CDR2: SGHKS and YYEKEE (reference sequence). Trimming pared 5 bases from V and 0 bases from J, leaving 12 bases between. This CDR3 is 15 amino acids long. The CDR3 loop is CASRRDFDSGNTIYF. The DNA of the CDR3 is TGTGCCAGCAGAAGGGACTTTGACTCTGGAAACACCATATATTTT. The full variable domain, in which reference TRBV5-5 and TRBJ1-3 provide the parts outside the CDR3, is DAGVTQSPTHLIKTRGQQVTLRCSPISGHKSVSWYQQVLGQGPQFIFQYYEKEERGRGNFPDRFSARQFPNYSSELNVNALLLGDSALYLCASRRDFDSGNTIYFGEGSWLTVV.

V gene TRBV5-1 combines with J gene TRBJ2-6; 7 bases fit TRBD1. V shed 3 bases and J 2 bases; nucleotides not matched to a gene: 2. Looked up from germline, CDR1 is SGHRS and CDR2 is YFSETQ. The length of the CDR3 is 15 residues. The CDR3 here is CASSSTGAGANVLTF. The CDR3 DNA reads TGCGCCAGCAGCTCCACAGGGGCTGGGGCCAACGTCCTGACTTTC.

The V call is TRBV7-2, the J call TRBJ2-5; 14 bases line up with TRBD2. V lost 5 bases, J lost 1 base, and 0 bases stayed unmatched. This CDR3 has 15 residues. CDR1 is SGHTA and CDR2 is FQGNSA in the germline V gene. The CDR3: CASSGTSGSQETQYF. The DNA for the CDR3 is TGTGCCAGCAGCGGGACTAGCGGGAGCCAAGAGACCCAGTACTTC.

The chain joins TRBV29-1 to TRBJ2-3; maybe TRBD1 (5 bases). This CDR3 is built from 13 residues. V was clipped by 5 bases and J by 2 bases, with 11 bases between them. From germline, CDR1 is SQVTM and CDR2 ANQGSEA. CDR3 nucleotides: TGCAGCGTTAGGGGCCAGGTCACAGATACGCAGTATTTT. Protein: CSVRGQVTDTQYF.

The count of this clone is one. The chain uses TRBV5-1 and TRBJ1-2; D is perhaps TRBD1 (5 bases). CDR3 length: 15 amino acids. V gave up 7 bases and J gave up 0 bases, with 16 bases separating them. Per germline, CDR1 SGHRS and CDR2 YFSETQ. CDR3 sequence (DNA): TGCGCCAGCCGCCAGGGCCCTCCTTCTAACTATGGCTACACCTTC. It is translated as CASRQGPPSNYGYTF.

The chain combines TRBV28 with TRBJ2-1, with D perhaps matching TRBD2 (7 bases). The CDR3 spans 17 residues. V shed 5 bases and J shed 0 bases, with 17 bases lying between them. CDR1 MDHEN and CDR2 SYDVKM come from the germline V gene. CDR3 in amino acids: CASSPPGGGSSYNEQFF. The CDR3 DNA sequence: TGTGCCAGCAGTCCTCCGGGGGGCGGCAGCTCCTACAATGAGCAGTTCTTC.

This chain uses TRBV7-9 with TRBJ2-7; the D gene is possibly TRBD1 (6 bases). The length of the CDR3 is 15 residues. Germline CDR1 is SEHNR and CDR2 is FQNEAQ (reference sequence). V was shortened by 2 bases and J by 5 bases, with 16 bases between the two germline ends. CDR3 DNA: TGTGCCAGCAGCTTAAATATGGCAGGGGCCCACGAGCAGTACTTC. Translation: CASSLNMAGAHEQYF.

The rearrangement links TRBV19 to TRBJ1-5; D not resolved. The length of the CDR3 is 15 residues. Per germline, CDR1 LNHDA and CDR2 SQIVND (reference sequence). The V end was cut by 2 bases, the J end by 2 bases, with 10 bases between. CDR3 DNA sequence: TGTGCCAGTAGTATACAGATCTCCGGCAATCAGCCCCAGCATTTT. It is translated as CASSIQISGNQPQHF.

The rearrangement joins TRBV15 to TRBJ1-1; D is possibly TRBD1 (6 bases). CDR1 and CDR2 (germline): LNHNV, YYDKDF (reference sequence). Trimming left V 0 bases short and J 5 bases short, with 10 bases between. CDR3 size: 14 residues. In DNA, the CDR3 is TGTGCCACCAGCAGAGAACAGGGCAGGACTGAAGCTTTCTTT. It encodes CATSREQGRTEAFF.

This clone occurred many times. The chain has TRBV10-3 and TRBJ2-3, with 7 bases identical to TRBD2. The CDR3 has 15 residues. Germline V gene lookup returns CDR1 ENHRY and CDR2 SYGVKD. With V trimmed by 4 bases and J by 0 bases, 4 bases remained unmatched. CDR3: CAISASGSSTDTQYF. As DNA, the CDR3 is TGTGCCATCAGTGCTAGCGGTAGCAGCACAGATACGCAGTATTTT.

This chain joins TRBV27 and TRBJ2-3; no clear D gene. The V gene's germline CDR1 is MNHEY and CDR2 SMNVEV (reference sequence). The CDR3 covers 14 residues. With 0 bases removed from V and 2 bases from J, the gap between germline ends came to 6 bases. This chain's CDR3 is CASSLSPVTDTQYF. CDR3 coding DNA: TGTGCCAGCAGTTTATCTCCGGTCACAGATACGCAGTATTTT.

The rearrangement uses TRBV7-9 and TRBJ2-3, with 9 nucleotides matching TRBD2. Germline CDR1 is SEHNR and CDR2 is FQNEAQ (reference sequence). The CDR3 extends over 15 amino acids. V lost 7 bases to trimming and J lost 3 bases; unmatched junction nucleotides: 8. DNA of the CDR3: TGTGCCAGCACCGCTATAGCGGGGGAAACAGATACGCAGTATTTT. It codes for CASTAIAGETDTQYF.

The chain employs TRBV7-3 and TRBJ2-3; the match to TRBD2 covers 13 bases. With 2 bases clipped from V and 3 bases from J, the junction kept 11 bases outside the gene matches. The length of the CDR3 is 19 residues. Germline CDR1 and CDR2: SGHTA and FQGTGA. In nucleotides, the CDR3 is TGTGCCAGCAGCTTAGGACTAGCGGGGGCCTCCCCCAGGACAGATACGCAGTATTTT. Residues: CASSLGLAGASPRTDTQYF.

The chain is built from TRBV5-1 and TRBJ2-5; D may be TRBD2 (5 bases). From germline, CDR1 is SGHRS and CDR2 YFSETQ. The CDR3 has 15 amino acids. V lost 3 bases to trimming and J lost 2 bases, with 14 bases between them. The CDR3 sequence is CASSSDYYLQETQYF. CDR3 DNA sequence: TGCGCCAGCAGCTCCGACTACTATTTACAAGAGACCCAGTACTTC. The whole variable domain, filled in from reference TRBV5-1 and TRBJ2-5, reads KAGVTQTPRYLIKTRGQQVTLSCSPISGHRSVSWYQQTPGQGLQFLFEYFSETQRNKGNFPGRFSGRQFSNSRSEMNVSTLELGDSALYLCASSSDYYLQETQYFGPGTRLLVL.

This clone was detected only a few times. This chain joins TRBV11-3 and TRBJ2-3; D is perhaps TRBD2 (6 bases). The CDR3 has 15 amino acids. The germline V gene has CDR1 SGHNT and CDR2 YENEEA. Trimming removed 3 bases from V and 0 bases from J, with 10 bases in between. In DNA form, the CDR3 reads TGTGCCAGCAGCTTGGGTAGCGGTAGCACAGATACGCAGTATTTT. Its translation: CASSLGSGSTDTQYF.

J is TRBJ2-5 and V is TRBV6-5; 7 nucleotides align to TRBD1. V was clipped by 5 bases and J by 5 bases; unmatched bases: 8. CDR1 is MNHEY and CDR2 is SVGAGI in the germline V gene. The CDR3 consists of 14 residues. CDR3 in amino acids: CASSRSRGSETQYF. The CDR3 DNA sequence: TGTGCCAGCAGTCGAAGCAGGGGGTCGGAGACCCAGTACTTC.

Regarding this clone: Other DNA sequences in the sample encode the same CDR3. This chain links TRBV28 with TRBJ1-6; 8 positions agree with TRBD1. The V segment lost 3 bases and the J segment 7 bases; nucleotides outside the gene matches: 2. The CDR3 runs to 14 residues. CDR1 and CDR2 from the germline V gene are MDHEN and SYDVKM. CDR3 sequence: CASSFGQGNSPLHF. CDR3 bases: TGTGCCAGCAGTTTCGGACAGGGCAATTCACCCCTCCACTTT.

This clone occurred once. The gene calls are TRBV7-9 and TRBJ2-7; TRBD1 aligns across 9 bases. The CDR3 has 18 residues. The germline V gene has CDR1 SEHNR and CDR2 FQNEAQ (reference sequence). The junction had 17 bases not matched to a gene; V was cut back by 4 bases and J by 4 bases. The CDR3 loop is CASSSFGEIGTGIYEQYF. The CDR3 DNA sequence: TGTGCCAGCAGCTCATTCGGTGAAATAGGGACAGGGATTTACGAGCAGTACTTC.